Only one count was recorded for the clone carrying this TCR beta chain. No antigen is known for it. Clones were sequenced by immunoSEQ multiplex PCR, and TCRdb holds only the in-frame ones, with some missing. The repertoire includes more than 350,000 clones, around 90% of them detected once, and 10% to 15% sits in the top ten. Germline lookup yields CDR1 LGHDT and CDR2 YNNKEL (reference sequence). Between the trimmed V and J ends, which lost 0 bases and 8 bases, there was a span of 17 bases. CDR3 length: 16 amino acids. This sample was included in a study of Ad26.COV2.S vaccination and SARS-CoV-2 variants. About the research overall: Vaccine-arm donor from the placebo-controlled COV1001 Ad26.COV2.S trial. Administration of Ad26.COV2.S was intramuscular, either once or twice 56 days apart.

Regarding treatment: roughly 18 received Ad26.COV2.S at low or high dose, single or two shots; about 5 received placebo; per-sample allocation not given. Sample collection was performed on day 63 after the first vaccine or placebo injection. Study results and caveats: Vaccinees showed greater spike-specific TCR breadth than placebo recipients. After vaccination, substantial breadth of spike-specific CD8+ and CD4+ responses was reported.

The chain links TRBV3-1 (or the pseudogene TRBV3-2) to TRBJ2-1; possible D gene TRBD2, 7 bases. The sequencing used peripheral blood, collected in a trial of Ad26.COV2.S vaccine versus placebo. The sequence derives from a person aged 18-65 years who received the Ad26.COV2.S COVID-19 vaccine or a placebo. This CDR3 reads CASSQDRGGGGDEQFF. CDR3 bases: TGTGCCAGCAGCCAAGATAGGGGGGGAGGTGGGGATGAGCAGTTCTTC.